This T cell receptor (beta chain) is drawn from a study of T cells in Graves' hyperthyroidism and ophthalmopathy. Study-level results: Progression to ophthalmopathy was predicted a median of approximately 6.4 months early.

At least ten counts were recorded for this clonotype. What it recognizes is unknown. Stable Graves' hyperthyroidism denoted no ophthalmopathy progression over 18 months. Lactation, pregnancy, other autoimmune disease or uncontrolled infection led to exclusion of patients. The CDR3 runs 14 residues. Trimming shortened V by 2 bases and J by 2 bases, and 10 bases separated the two germline ends. Germline V gives CDR1 SGDLS, CDR2 YYNGEE. RNA transcripts gave rise to amplified TCR beta CDR3 regions. The HTBI primer set drove a first-round RT-PCR of the TCR CDR3. TCRdb independently ran MiXCR on the multiplex PCR reads; one entry per CDR3 protein. The table lists around 280,000 distinct CDR3 sequences, approximately 15% of them singletons.

The sequence was obtained from a woman aged 40 to 50 with Graves' hyperthyroidism. The genes are TRBV9 and TRBJ2-5; D unresolved. The source material was blood. The CDR3 loop is CASSVNGEQETQYF. The CDR3 DNA sequence: TGTGCCAGCAGCGTGAACGGAGAACAAGAGACCCAGTACTTC.